A selection of T cell receptor beta chains follows, all from one sample in a study of identical twins. TCRdb recomputed calls from the 5' RACE reads with MiXCR, one row per CDR3 protein. In the table there are hundreds of thousands of distinct CDR3 sequences, 15% to 20% of which are singletons. The sample also formed part of further work on T cells expressing NK-cell markers.

The sample consisted of PBMCs. The origin of the receptors is a woman between 18 and 29 years old in good health. Each CDR3 is given with its conserved first and last residue. Fields, in order: clone size, D gene, J gene, V gene, CDR3 protein, CDR3 DNA. The D gene is left open where the match is weak. Size is stated for part of the rows, as once, few or many counts, or as a class when the clone is expanded.

size: -; D: -; J: TRBJ2-7; V: TRBV11-2; CDR3: CASSPGDSSNYEQYF; DNA: TGTGCCAGCAGCCCGGGAGACTCTTCAAACTACGAGCAGTACTTC
size: few; D: TRBD2; J: TRBJ2-7; V: TRBV28; CDR3: CATVVAGGSYEQYF; DNA: TGTGCCACCGTAGTCGCGGGGGGCTCCTACGAGCAGTACTTC
size: many; D: TRBD2; J: TRBJ2-3; V: TRBV10-3; CDR3: CAISESRSGRPSDTQYF; DNA: TGTGCCATCAGTGAGTCTAGGAGCGGGAGGCCCTCAGATACGCAGTATTTT
size: -; D: -; J: TRBJ2-3; V: TRBV24-1; CDR3: CATSDPGDLDTQYF; DNA: TGTGCCACCAGTGACCCGGGGGATCTGGATACGCAGTATTTT
size: -; D: -; J: TRBJ2-6; V: TRBV7-2; CDR3: CASSLGGINSGANVLTF; DNA: TGTGCCAGCAGCTTAGGGGGGATAAACTCTGGGGCCAACGTCCTGACTTTC
size: -; D: -; J: TRBJ2-3; V: TRBV28; CDR3: CASSLTSFTDTQYF; DNA: TGTGCCAGCAGTTTAACTAGTTTTACAGATACGCAGTATTTT
size: -; D: TRBD2; J: TRBJ2-3; V: TRBV29-1; CDR3: CSVDGRADTQYF; DNA: TGCAGCGTTGACGGGAGGGCAGATACGCAGTATTTT
size: -; D: TRBD1; J: TRBJ2-1; V: TRBV20-1; CDR3: CSAGRRDRGDHEQFF; DNA: TGCAGTGCTGGGCGCCGGGACAGGGGGGACCATGAGCAGTTCTTC
size: few; D: -; J: TRBJ2-7; V: TRBV5-5; CDR3: CASSLLGESYEQYF; DNA: TGTGCCAGCAGCTTGCTAGGGGAGTCCTACGAGCAGTACTTC
size: -; D: -; J: TRBJ2-1; V: TRBV7-8; CDR3: CASSLSQYEQFF; DNA: TGTGCCAGCAGCTTATCCCAATATGAGCAGTTCTTC
size: many; D: TRBD1; J: TRBJ2-7; V: TRBV5-1; CDR3: CASSKTGTGGYEQYF; DNA: TGCGCCAGCAGTAAAACCGGGACAGGGGGCTACGAGCAGTACTTC
size: -; D: -; J: TRBJ2-7; V: TRBV25-1; CDR3: CASGRLQGTGEQYF; DNA: TGTGCCAGTGGGAGGCTACAGGGTACGGGTGAGCAGTACTTC
size: few; D: -; J: TRBJ2-6; V: TRBV28; CDR3: CASSLWDRSSGANVLTF; DNA: TGTGCCAGCAGTTTATGGGACCGCAGCTCTGGGGCCAACGTCCTGACTTTC
size: few; D: TRBD1; J: TRBJ1-6; V: TRBV20-1; CDR3: CSAREGTGFSSPLHF; DNA: TGCAGTGCTAGAGAGGGGACAGGGTTCAGTTCACCCCTCCACTTT
size: -; D: -; J: TRBJ1-5; V: TRBV10-3; CDR3: CATTWGDRSQPQHF; DNA: TGTGCCACCACTTGGGGGGATCGAAGCCAGCCCCAGCATTTT
size: few; D: TRBD2; J: TRBJ2-1; V: TRBV5-1; CDR3: CASSPGLAGRGVHNEQFF; DNA: TGCGCCAGCAGCCCGGGACTAGCGGGGCGCGGGGTCCACAATGAGCAGTTCTTC
size: -; D: TRBD2; J: TRBJ2-1; V: TRBV7-8; CDR3: CASSFGRVGGLSYNEQFF; DNA: TGTGCCAGCAGCTTCGGGAGGGTAGGGGGATTATCCTACAATGAGCAGTTCTTC
size: few; D: -; J: TRBJ1-1; V: TRBV5-1; CDR3: CASRTVLMNTEAFF; DNA: TGCGCCAGCAGGACAGTCCTAATGAACACTGAAGCTTTCTTT
size: many; D: -; J: TRBJ1-2; V: TRBV7-9; CDR3: CAGWGVAYGYTF; DNA: TGTGCCGGGTGGGGAGTAGCCTATGGCTACACCTTC
size: many; D: -; J: TRBJ1-1; V: TRBV7-2; CDR3: CASSLQWDTEAFF; DNA: TGTGCCAGCAGCTTACAATGGGACACTGAAGCTTTCTTT
size: few; D: -; J: TRBJ2-3; V: TRBV20-1; CDR3: CSASDRFTDTQYF; DNA: TGCAGTGCTTCAGACAGATTCACAGATACGCAGTATTTT
size: -; D: -; J: TRBJ2-5; V: TRBV20-1; CDR3: CSANAVFQETQYF; DNA: TGCAGTGCCAATGCGGTGTTCCAAGAGACCCAGTACTTC
size: -; D: TRBD1; J: TRBJ2-7; V: TRBV27; CDR3: CASSRLGQGSEQYF; DNA: TGTGCCAGCAGTAGACTGGGACAGGGCTCCGAGCAGTACTTC
size: -; D: -; J: TRBJ2-7; V: TRBV20-1; CDR3: CSAPIRPGYEQYF; DNA: TGCAGTGCTCCCATTAGACCGGGCTACGAGCAGTACTTC
size: -; D: -; J: TRBJ2-1; V: TRBV20-1; CDR3: CSASQGTIDNEQFF; DNA: TGCAGTGCTAGTCAGGGGACTATCGACAATGAGCAGTTCTTC
size: many; D: -; J: TRBJ2-1; V: TRBV7-2; CDR3: CASSTSRETTKEQFF; DNA: TGTGCCAGCAGCACCTCTCGGGAGACCACTAAAGAGCAGTTCTTC
size: -; D: TRBD1; J: TRBJ2-3; V: TRBV7-3; CDR3: CASSIKQGATDTQYF; DNA: TGTGCCAGCAGCATAAAACAGGGGGCAACAGATACGCAGTATTTT
size: -; D: -; J: TRBJ2-1; V: TRBV9; CDR3: CASSTNPLRNSYNEQFF; DNA: TGTGCCAGCAGCACAAATCCCCTACGAAACTCCTACAATGAGCAGTTCTTC
size: few; D: -; J: TRBJ2-1; V: TRBV5-1; CDR3: CASSPGRPNEQFF; DNA: TGCGCCAGCAGCCCAGGACGCCCCAATGAGCAGTTCTTC
size: -; D: -; J: TRBJ2-7; V: TRBV4-1; CDR3: CEGGKLYEQYF; DNA: TGCGAGGGGGGCAAACTCTACGAGCAGTACTTC
size: -; D: -; J: TRBJ2-5; V: TRBV10-3; CDR3: CAIKTWGDWYQETQYF; DNA: TGTGCCATCAAAACATGGGGAGATTGGTACCAAGAGACCCAGTACTTC
size: few; D: TRBD2; J: TRBJ2-1; V: TRBV20-1; CDR3: CSARRGGGTNEQFF; DNA: TGCAGTGCTAGAAGGGGCGGGGGGACCAATGAGCAGTTCTTC
size: few; D: -; J: TRBJ2-3; V: TRBV7-9; CDR3: CASGAPGTDTQYF; DNA: TGTGCCAGCGGCGCCCCCGGCACAGATACGCAGTATTTT
size: -; D: -; J: TRBJ2-7; V: TRBV7-9; CDR3: CASSLTRDGASYEQYF; DNA: TGTGCCAGCAGCTTAACTCGGGACGGAGCATCCTACGAGCAGTACTTC
size: few; D: -; J: TRBJ2-1; V: TRBV29-1; CDR3: CSVARGWGGEQFF; DNA: TGCAGCGTCGCACGAGGCTGGGGCGGTGAGCAGTTCTTC
size: few; D: -; J: TRBJ1-6; V: TRBV5-5; CDR3: CASSPRGGVGSPLHF; DNA: TGTGCCAGCAGCCCCCGTGGGGGGGTCGGTTCACCCCTCCACTTT
size: few; D: -; J: TRBJ1-1; V: TRBV6-6; CDR3: CASGGWGTEAFF; DNA: TGTGCCAGCGGGGGGTGGGGGACTGAAGCTTTCTTT
size: few; D: -; J: TRBJ2-1; V: TRBV6-1; CDR3: CASLRGLYNEQFF; DNA: TGTGCCAGTTTACGTGGATTATACAATGAGCAGTTCTTC
size: many; D: -; J: TRBJ2-3; V: TRBV20-1; CDR3: CSALMFSDTQYF; DNA: TGCAGTGCTCTGATGTTCTCAGATACGCAGTATTTT
size: few; D: -; J: TRBJ2-7; V: TRBV7-9; CDR3: CASSLVGGQPYEQYF; DNA: TGTGCCAGCAGCTTAGTGGGGGGGCAGCCCTACGAGCAGTACTTC
size: few; D: -; J: TRBJ1-5; V: TRBV10-3; CDR3: CAIRAVFFHQPQHF; DNA: TGTGCCATCAGAGCCGTCTTCTTTCATCAGCCCCAGCATTTT
size: -; D: -; J: TRBJ2-1; V: TRBV20-1; CDR3: CKTTGSSYNEQFF; DNA: TGCAAGACCACCGGGAGCTCCTACAATGAGCAGTTCTTC
size: once; D: -; J: TRBJ2-7; V: TRBV30; CDR3: CAWSGTPAYEQYF; DNA: TGTGCCTGGAGTGGGACACCCGCCTACGAGCAGTACTTC
size: many; D: -; J: TRBJ2-5; V: TRBV5-5; CDR3: CASSSSGGSWRTQYF; DNA: TGTGCCAGCAGCTCATCAGGGGGGAGCTGGAGGACCCAGTACTTC
size: few; D: TRBD1; J: TRBJ1-1; V: TRBV6-2/TRBV6-3; CDR3: CASSYTGQGTEAFF; DNA: TGTGCCAGCAGTTACACTGGACAGGGCACTGAAGCTTTCTTT
size: -; D: TRBD1; J: TRBJ2-5; V: TRBV2; CDR3: CASNLGQSYQETQYF; DNA: TGTGCCAGCAATTTGGGACAGTCGTACCAAGAGACCCAGTACTTC
size: -; D: -; J: TRBJ2-1; V: TRBV29-1; CDR3: CSVPPLGAYNEQFF; DNA: TGCAGCGTTCCCCCATTGGGGGCGTACAATGAGCAGTTCTTC
size: -; D: TRBD1; J: TRBJ1-1; V: TRBV9; CDR3: CASNSGFDREENTEAFF; DNA: TGTGCCAGCAACTCAGGCTTTGACAGGGAGGAGAACACTGAAGCTTTCTTT
size: few; D: TRBD2; J: TRBJ2-1; V: TRBV7-6; CDR3: CASSRPSGRNEQFF; DNA: TGTGCCAGCAGCCGCCCTAGCGGGAGAAATGAGCAGTTCTTC
size: -; D: -; J: TRBJ2-7; V: TRBV11-2; CDR3: CASSLSEQYF; DNA: TGTGCCAGCAGTTTGAGCGAGCAGTACTTC
size: -; D: -; J: TRBJ2-3; V: TRBV28; CDR3: CASRSPGHTDTQYF; DNA: TGTGCCAGCAGATCTCCGGGTCACACAGATACGCAGTATTTT
size: -; D: -; J: TRBJ2-7; V: TRBV7-2; CDR3: CASRLGHRYSYEQYF; DNA: TGTGCCAGCAGGCTGGGACACCGCTACTCCTACGAGCAGTACTTC
size: -; D: TRBD1; J: TRBJ1-2; V: TRBV5-6; CDR3: CASRPGQGRNYGYTF; DNA: TGTGCCAGCAGACCCGGACAGGGGAGAAACTATGGCTACACCTTC
size: -; D: -; J: TRBJ1-1; V: TRBV5-1; CDR3: CASSLDRLNTETFF; DNA: TGCGCCAGCAGCTTGGACAGGTTGAACACTGAAACTTTCTTT
size: few; D: -; J: TRBJ2-2; V: TRBV5-6; CDR3: CASSLRPANTGELFF; DNA: TGTGCCAGCAGCTTGCGACCGGCGAACACCGGGGAGCTGTTTTTT
size: few; D: -; J: TRBJ2-1; V: TRBV9; CDR3: CASSVQEGPYNEQFF; DNA: TGTGCCAGCAGCGTTCAGGAGGGCCCCTACAATGAGCAGTTCTTC
size: -; D: -; J: TRBJ2-5; V: TRBV7-9; CDR3: CASSLIPEETQYF; DNA: TGTGCCAGCAGCTTAATCCCCGAAGAGACCCAGTACTTC
size: -; D: -; J: TRBJ1-3; V: TRBV7-9; CDR3: CASSLAQGGNTIYF; DNA: TGTGCCAGCAGCTTAGCGCAAGGGGGAAACACCATATATTTT